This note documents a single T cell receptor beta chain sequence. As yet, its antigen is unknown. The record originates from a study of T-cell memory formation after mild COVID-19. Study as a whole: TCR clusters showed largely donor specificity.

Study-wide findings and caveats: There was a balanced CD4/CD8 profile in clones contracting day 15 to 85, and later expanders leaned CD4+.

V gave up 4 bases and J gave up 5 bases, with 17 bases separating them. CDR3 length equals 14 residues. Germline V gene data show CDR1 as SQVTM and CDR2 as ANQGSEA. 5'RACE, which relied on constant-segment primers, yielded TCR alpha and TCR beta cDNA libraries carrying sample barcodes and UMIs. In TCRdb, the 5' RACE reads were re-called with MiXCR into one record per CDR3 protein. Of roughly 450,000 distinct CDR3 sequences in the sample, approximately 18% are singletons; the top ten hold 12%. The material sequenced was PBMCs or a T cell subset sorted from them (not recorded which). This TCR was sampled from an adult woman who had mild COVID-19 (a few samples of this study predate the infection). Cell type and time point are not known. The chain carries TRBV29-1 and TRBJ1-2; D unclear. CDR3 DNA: TGCAGCGTTGCGTTCTGGACGCTAGGTTATGGCTACACCTTC. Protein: CSVAFWTLGYGYTF.